This T cell receptor beta chain was identified during a study of blood T cell repertoires in COVID-19. The wider study: The United States, Italy and Spain were the sources of the acute and convalescent COVID-19 samples.

The V gene's germline CDR1 is LGHDT and CDR2 YNNKEL (reference sequence). CDR3 length equals 13 residues. The J segment lost 8 bases and the V segment lost 4 bases, leaving 6 bases of the junction unmatched. In the original workflow: Estimation of nucleated cell counts was performed using reference gene primer amplification. Sequenced by immunoSEQ multiplex PCR; TCRdb stores in-frame clones only, minus some. The V and J calls and clone size are taken from that table; D and trimming were inferred from the DNA. The top ten clones hold about 11% of a sample with about 98,000 clones, approximately 86% of them seen once. This clone turned up a few times.

This clonotype was obtained from a man in his 70s with active or convalescent COVID-19. This chain uses TRBV3-1 (or the pseudogene TRBV3-2) with TRBJ1-2; 8 nucleotides match TRBD1. The sample taken for sequencing was peripheral blood. DNA of the CDR3: TGTGCCAGCAGCCTTGGACAGGGTAGCGGCTACACCTTC. This encodes CASSLGQGSGYTF.